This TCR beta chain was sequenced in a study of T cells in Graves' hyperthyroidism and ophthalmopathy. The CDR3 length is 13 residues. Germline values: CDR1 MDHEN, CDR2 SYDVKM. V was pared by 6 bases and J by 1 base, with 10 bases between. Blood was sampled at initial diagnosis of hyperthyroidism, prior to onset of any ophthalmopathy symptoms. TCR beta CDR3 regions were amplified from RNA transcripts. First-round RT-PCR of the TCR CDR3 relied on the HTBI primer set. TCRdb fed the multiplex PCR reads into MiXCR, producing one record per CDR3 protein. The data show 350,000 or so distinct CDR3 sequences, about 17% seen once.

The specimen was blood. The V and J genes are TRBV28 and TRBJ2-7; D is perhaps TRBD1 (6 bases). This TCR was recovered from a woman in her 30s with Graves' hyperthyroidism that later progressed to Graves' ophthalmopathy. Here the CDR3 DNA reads TGTGCCAGCAGGGCCAGGGGTTCCTACGAGCAGTACTTC. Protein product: CASRARGSYEQYF.